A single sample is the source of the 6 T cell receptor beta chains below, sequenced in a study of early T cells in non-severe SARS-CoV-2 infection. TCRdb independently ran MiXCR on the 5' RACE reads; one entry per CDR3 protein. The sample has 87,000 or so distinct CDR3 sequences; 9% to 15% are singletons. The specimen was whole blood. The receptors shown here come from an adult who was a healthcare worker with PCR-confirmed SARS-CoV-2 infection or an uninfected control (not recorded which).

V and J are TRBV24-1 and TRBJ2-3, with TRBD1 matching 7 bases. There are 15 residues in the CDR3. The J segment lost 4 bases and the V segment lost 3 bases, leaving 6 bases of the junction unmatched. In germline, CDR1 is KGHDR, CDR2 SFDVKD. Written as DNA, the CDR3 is TGTGCCACCAGTGATCCTCGACAGGGCGCAGATACGCAGTATTTT. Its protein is CATSDPRQGADTQYF.

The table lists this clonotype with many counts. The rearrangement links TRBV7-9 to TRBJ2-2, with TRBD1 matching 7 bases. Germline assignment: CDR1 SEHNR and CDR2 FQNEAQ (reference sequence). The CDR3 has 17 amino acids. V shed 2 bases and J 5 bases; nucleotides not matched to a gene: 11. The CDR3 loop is CASSLSPRQGVTGELFF. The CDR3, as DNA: TGTGCCAGCAGCTTAAGCCCCCGGCAGGGGGTGACCGGGGAGCTGTTTTTT.

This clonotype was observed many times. The CDR3 sequence is CAISERTMGFGELFF. CDR3 in DNA: TGTGCCATCAGTGAGCGTACTATGGGCTTCGGGGAGCTGTTTTTT. This chain uses TRBV10-3 with TRBJ2-2; the D is unclear. The germline V gene has CDR1 ENHRY and CDR2 SYGVKD. The CDR3 has 15 amino acids. V lost 2 bases and J lost 7, with 14 bases in between.

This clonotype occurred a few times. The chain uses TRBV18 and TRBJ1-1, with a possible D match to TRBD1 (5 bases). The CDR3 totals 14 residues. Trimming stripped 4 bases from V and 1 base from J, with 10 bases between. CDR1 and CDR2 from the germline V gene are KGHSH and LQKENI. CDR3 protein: CASSHRGENTEAFF. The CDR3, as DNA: TGTGCCAGCTCACACCGGGGGGAGAACACTGAAGCTTTCTTT.

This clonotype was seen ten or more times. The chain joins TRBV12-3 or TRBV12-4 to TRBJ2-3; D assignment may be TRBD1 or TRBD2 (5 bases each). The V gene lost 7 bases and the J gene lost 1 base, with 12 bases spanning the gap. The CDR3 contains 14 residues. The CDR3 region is CASTWDGGTDTQYF. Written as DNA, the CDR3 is TGTGCCAGCACGTGGGACGGGGGCACAGATACGCAGTATTTT.

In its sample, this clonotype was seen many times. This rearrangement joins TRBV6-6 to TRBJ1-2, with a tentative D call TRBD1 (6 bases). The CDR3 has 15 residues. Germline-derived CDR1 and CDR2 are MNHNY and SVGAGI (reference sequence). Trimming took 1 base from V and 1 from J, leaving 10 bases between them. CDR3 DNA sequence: TGTGCCAGCAGTTACTTAGGGGGTGATAACTATGGCTACACCTTC. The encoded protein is CASSYLGGDNYGYTF.